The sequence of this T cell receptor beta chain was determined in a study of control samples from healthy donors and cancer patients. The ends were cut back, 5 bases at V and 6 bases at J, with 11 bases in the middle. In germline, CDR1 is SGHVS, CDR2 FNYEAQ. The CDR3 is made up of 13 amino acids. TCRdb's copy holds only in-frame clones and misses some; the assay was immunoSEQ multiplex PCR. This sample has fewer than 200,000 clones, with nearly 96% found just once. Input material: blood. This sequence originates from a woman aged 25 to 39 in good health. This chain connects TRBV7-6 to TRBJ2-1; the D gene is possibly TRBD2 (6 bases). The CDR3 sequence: CASSQSGFNEQFF. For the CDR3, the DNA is TGTGCCAGCAGCCAAAGCGGGTTCAATGAGCAGTTCTTC.